What follows are 2 T cell receptor beta chains derived from one specimen sequenced in a study of blood T cell repertoires in COVID-19. Sequencing used immunoSEQ multiplex PCR; TCRdb keeps in-frame clones, though not all of them. The sample lists about 230,000 clones; approximately 88% were seen once. The source material was PBMCs or T cells enriched from blood (not recorded which). The receptors stem from a woman aged 30 to 39 who had been exposed to COVID-19.

The J gene is TRBJ1-3, the V gene TRBV3-1 (or the pseudogene TRBV3-2); the D gene is possibly TRBD1 (6 bases). CDR3 size: 16 residues. Germline V lookup: CDR1 LGHDT, CDR2 YNNKEL (reference sequence). V lost 0 bases, J lost 4 bases, and 13 bases lay in between. DNA of the CDR3: TGTGCCAGCAGCCAAGAGGCAGGGGCAGCCGGAAACACCATATATTTT. Translating gives CASSQEAGAAGNTIYF.

CDR3 amino acids: CASSLIGEGGTEAFF. CDR3 nucleotide sequence: TGTGCCAGCAGCTTAATAGGGGAAGGGGGCACTGAAGCTTTCTTT. The chain joins TRBV13 to TRBJ1-1, with D maybe TRBD1 (6 bases). Germline CDR1 reads PRHDT; CDR2 reads FYEKMQ (reference sequence). V was trimmed by 2 bases and J by 4 bases, leaving 14 bases between them. This CDR3 has 15 residues.